Presented here are 21 T cell receptor beta chains from one specimen sequenced in a study of cytomegalovirus exposure and HLA in healthy donors. This PCR relied on a set of 60 Vbeta primers and 13 Jbeta primers. Clones were sequenced by immunoSEQ multiplex PCR, and TCRdb holds only the in-frame ones, with some missing. The data show roughly 140,000 clones, around 80% seen once. Sequencing used PBMCs. The receptors come from a boy aged 2-15 years in good health and CMV-seronegative.

The chain combines TRBV13 with TRBJ2-1; 12 bases match TRBD2. Germline-derived CDR1 and CDR2 are PRHDT and FYEKMQ (reference sequence). V was pared by 3 bases and J by 7 bases, with 7 bases of the junction left unmatched. The CDR3 runs 16 residues. CDR3 bases: TGTGCCAGCAGCTTCCGGACTAGCGGGGCCGCAAATGAGCAGTTCTTC. The encoded protein is CASSFRTSGAANEQFF.

The rearrangement links TRBV25-1 to TRBJ2-5, with a weak D call TRBD2 (6 bases). With the DNA end fitting TRBJ2-7 better, the J assignment may be wrong. CDR1 and CDR2 (germline): MGHDK, SYGVNS. The CDR3 runs 11 residues. CDR3 region: CASSGGGEQYF. CDR3 coding DNA: TGTGCCAGCAGTGGGGGAGGCGAGCAGTACTTC.

The chain joins TRBV30 to TRBJ1-5; 7 bases align to TRBD1. J gave up 3 bases and V 2 bases, and 7 bases lay outside the gene matches. This CDR3 comprises 15 residues. Per the germline V gene, CDR1 is GTSNPN and CDR2 is SVGIG (reference sequence). This CDR3 reads CAWSYRGLYNQPQHF. The CDR3 DNA reads TGTGCCTGGAGTTACAGGGGATTATACAATCAGCCCCAGCATTTT.

Here the CDR3 DNA reads TGTGCCAGCACAGGAAACATTCAGTACTTC. Amino acid sequence: CASTGNIQYF. The gene calls are TRBV2 and TRBJ2-4, with D unresolved. The CDR3 spans 10 residues. Germline CDR1 is SNHLY and CDR2 is FYNNEI. V was trimmed by 7 bases and J by 6 bases, leaving 4 bases between them.

The J gene is TRBJ2-7, the V gene TRBV5-1, with 10 bases that match TRBD2. The CDR3 length is 14 residues. The germline V gene encodes CDR1 SGHRS and CDR2 YFSETQ. Trimming removed 5 bases from V and 5 bases from J; junction bases left unmatched: 7. CDR3 DNA sequence: TGCGCCAGCAGGACCGGGACTAGCGTAAACGAGCAGTACTTC. This translates into CASRTGTSVNEQYF.

The gene calls are TRBV5-1 and TRBJ2-5; D perhaps matches TRBD2 (5 bases). The J call could be wrong; TRBJ2-7 is a better fit for the DNA end. This CDR3 region has 17 residues. Germline lookup yields CDR1 SGHRS and CDR2 YFSETQ. The CDR3 here is CASSLAGQWRSSYEQYF. The CDR3 DNA reads as TGCGCCAGCAGCTTGGCCGGCCAGTGGAGGAGCTCCTACGAGCAGTACTTC.

The chain combines TRBV2 with TRBJ2-7; 8 positions match TRBD1. This CDR3 is built from 14 residues. Germline CDR1 reads SNHLY; CDR2 reads FYNNEI. The V gene end was trimmed by 8 bases and the J gene end by 3 bases; junction bases not matched to a gene: 9. The CDR3 reads CASEGQGGYYEQYF. DNA for the CDR3: TGTGCCAGCGAAGGACAGGGTGGATACTACGAGCAGTACTTC.

The chain links TRBV5-8 to TRBJ1-2, with a weak D call TRBD1 (6 bases). The CDR3 runs to 14 residues. In germline, CDR1 is SGHTS, CDR2 YDEGEE. V was pared by 0 bases and J by 4 bases, with 10 bases between. The CDR3 protein is CASSLAAGAYGYTF. The DNA for the CDR3 is TGTGCCAGCAGCTTGGCTGCAGGGGCCTATGGCTACACCTTC.

This chain joins TRBV18 and TRBJ1-2; D gene uncertain. Germline V gene lookup returns CDR1 KGHSH and CDR2 LQKENI. The CDR3 contains 13 residues. The V and J ends lost 2 bases and 2 bases respectively, with 6 bases between them. The CDR3 is CASSPAGNYGYTF. The CDR3 nucleotides are TGTGCCAGCTCACCAGCGGGGAACTATGGCTACACCTTC.

The chain links TRBV29-1 to TRBJ2-2, with TRBD2 matching 10 bases. The V segment lost 4 bases and the J segment 5 bases; nucleotides outside the gene matches: 10. The CDR3 covers 16 residues. Germline CDR1 is SQVTM and CDR2 is ANQGSEA. CDR3 sequence: CSVANLAGESTGELFF. CDR3 in DNA: TGCAGCGTTGCGAATCTAGCGGGAGAATCTACCGGGGAGCTGTTTTTT.

V is TRBV10-2 and J is TRBJ2-1; D gene unclear. There are 12 residues in the CDR3. V lost 7 bases and J lost 12, with 16 bases in between. Germline CDR1 reads WSHSY; CDR2 reads SAAADI. Here the CDR3 DNA reads TGCGCCAGCAATCCAGAGCTCGGCGGGCAGTTCTTC. Translated: CASNPELGGQFF.

The sample holds one count of this clone. The rearrangement links TRBV5-4 to TRBJ2-3, with 7 positions matching TRBD2. The CDR3 extends over 17 amino acids. Per germline, CDR1 SGHNT and CDR2 YYREEE (reference sequence). With 4 bases clipped from V and 2 bases from J, the junction kept 13 bases outside the gene matches. Here the CDR3 DNA reads TGTGCCAGCAGCCCCCCCCCGGGGGGAGCCCTCACAGATACGCAGTATTTT. Its translation: CASSPPPGGALTDTQYF.

V and J are TRBV18 and TRBJ2-2; 9 nucleotides agree with TRBD1. The junction had 9 bases not matched to a gene; V was cut back by 4 bases and J by 6 bases. The CDR3 sequence is 16 residues long. The germline V gene has CDR1 KGHSH and CDR2 LQKENI. The CDR3 DNA follows: TGTGCCAGCTCACGGGTCCAGGACAGGGGCTCCGGGGAGCTGTTTTTT. This codes for CASSRVQDRGSGELFF. Using reference TRBV18 and TRBJ2-2 for the parts outside the CDR3, the full variable domain is NAGVMQNPRHLVRRRGQEARLRCSPMKGHSHVYWYRQLPEEGLKFMVYLQKENIIDESGMPKERFSAEFPKEGPSILRIQQVVRGDSAAYFCASSRVQDRGSGELFFGEGSRLTVL.

The genes are TRBV6-4 and TRBJ2-1; TRBD2 matches at 10 bases. Per germline, CDR1 MRHNA and CDR2 SNTAGT. The length of the CDR3 is 15 residues. The J segment lost 3 bases and the V segment lost 6 bases, leaving 5 bases of the junction unmatched. CDR3 protein: CASSPGLADYNEQFF. The CDR3 DNA reads as TGTGCCAGCAGCCCCGGACTAGCGGACTACAATGAGCAGTTCTTC.

This clone was observed a few times. The chain employs TRBV27 and TRBJ1-5, with D possibly matching TRBD1 (6 bases). The germline V gene encodes CDR1 MNHEY and CDR2 SMNVEV (reference sequence). The CDR3 is made up of 16 amino acids. Between the trimmed V and J ends, which lost 6 bases and 0 bases, there was a span of 15 bases. The CDR3 DNA reads TGTGCCAGCAGCTCCAGACAGGTAAATAGCAATCAGCCCCAGCATTTT. Translation: CASSSRQVNSNQPQHF.

The genes are TRBV11-2 and TRBJ1-3; 9 bases match TRBD1. Per the germline V gene, CDR1 is SGHAT and CDR2 is FQNNGV. This CDR3 has 16 residues. The V gene end was trimmed by 1 base and the J gene end by 8 bases; junction bases not matched to a gene: 9. CDR3 sequence (DNA): TGTGCCAGCAGCTTAGTGTCCACAGGGGGCGTCCACACCATATATTTT. It yields the protein CASSLVSTGGVHTIYF. The whole variable domain, filled in from reference TRBV11-2 and TRBJ1-3, reads EAGVAQSPRYKIIEKRQSVAFWCNPISGHATLYWYQQILGQGPKLLIQFQNNGVVDDSQLPKDRFSAERLKGVDSTLKIQPAKLEDSAVYLCASSLVSTGGVHTIYFGEGSWLTVV.

The V call is TRBV6-5, the J call TRBJ1-2; 9 bases agree with TRBD1. This CDR3 contains 14 residues. CDR1 is MNHEY and CDR2 is SVGAGI in the germline V gene. V lost 4 bases to trimming and J lost 5 bases; unmatched junction nucleotides: 5. CDR3 sequence reads: CASSSGQGTYGYTF. CDR3 DNA sequence: TGTGCCAGCAGTTCGGGACAGGGAACGTATGGCTACACCTTC.

The J gene is TRBJ1-2, the V gene TRBV6-5, with 9 bases fitting TRBD1. The trim removed 6 bases at V and 6 bases at J, leaving 8 bases unmatched. The CDR3 is made up of 14 amino acids. Germline loops: CDR1 MNHEY, CDR2 SVGAGI. The CDR3 DNA sequence: TGTGCCAGCAGCTCGGGACAGGGTTGGGATGGCTACACCTTC. Its translation is CASSSGQGWDGYTF.

This chain uses TRBV7-9 with TRBJ1-1, with a possible D match to TRBD1 (5 bases). There are 18 residues in the CDR3. Germline CDR1 and CDR2: SEHNR and FQNEAQ (reference sequence). The ends were cut back, 1 base at V and 1 base at J, with 19 bases in the middle. Here the CDR3 DNA reads TGTGCCAGCAGCTTAGGGGTAGGAATCAGGGATAAGAACACTGAAGCTTTCTTT. It yields the protein CASSLGVGIRDKNTEAFF.

CDR3 nucleotides: TGTGCCAGCAGTTACGAGGGACAGGGGTACTATGGCTACACCTTC. It translates to CASSYEGQGYYGYTF. The J gene is TRBJ1-2, the V gene TRBV6-6, with 10 positions matching TRBD1. Germline lookup yields CDR1 MNHNY and CDR2 SVGAGI (reference sequence). V dropped 2 bases and J dropped 3; count of bases not matched to a gene: 3. The CDR3 is 15 residues long.

The chain recombines TRBV7-2 with TRBJ2-1; 16 positions agree with TRBD2. This CDR3 spans 16 amino acids. With 5 bases clipped from V and 7 bases from J, the junction kept 5 bases outside the gene matches. CDR1 is SGHTA, CDR2 FQGNSA, per germline. DNA for the CDR3: TGTGCCAGCAGCGAGGGACTAGCGGGAGGGTCGAATGAGCAGTTCTTC. It specifies CASSEGLAGGSNEQFF. Based on the CDR3 plus reference TRBV7-2 and TRBJ2-1, the full variable domain is GAGVSQSPSNKVTEKGKDVELRCDPISGHTALYWYRQSLGQGLEFLIYFQGNSAPDKSGLPSDRFSAERTGGSVSTLTIQRTQQEDSAVYLCASSEGLAGGSNEQFFGPGTRLTVL.